Listed here is a single T cell receptor (beta chain). Its target is not known. The sample is drawn from a study of OX40 agonist ivuxolimab in advanced cancers. Whole-study findings and limits: There were also nonresponders showing low normalized T-cell clonal expansion.

Some clones are missing from TCRdb's copy, which holds only in-frame ones; the method was immunoSEQ multiplex PCR. Among about 62,000 clones listed, around 82% were seen once. Germline V gene data show CDR1 as GTSNPN and CDR2 as SVGIG (reference sequence). V was pared by 1 base and J by 1 base, with 10 bases between. There are 14 residues in the CDR3. The receptor was isolated from an adult with an advanced solid tumor such as melanoma, head and neck, liver or kidney cancer. The chain carries TRBV30 and TRBJ1-2; unclear D gene. The specimen was CD4+ or CD8+ T cells sorted from blood, collected in a trial of the OX40 agonist ivuxolimab. The chain's CDR3 is CAWSAPNSNYGYTF. The CDR3 DNA follows: TGTGCCTGGAGTGCTCCTAACAGTAACTATGGCTACACCTTC.